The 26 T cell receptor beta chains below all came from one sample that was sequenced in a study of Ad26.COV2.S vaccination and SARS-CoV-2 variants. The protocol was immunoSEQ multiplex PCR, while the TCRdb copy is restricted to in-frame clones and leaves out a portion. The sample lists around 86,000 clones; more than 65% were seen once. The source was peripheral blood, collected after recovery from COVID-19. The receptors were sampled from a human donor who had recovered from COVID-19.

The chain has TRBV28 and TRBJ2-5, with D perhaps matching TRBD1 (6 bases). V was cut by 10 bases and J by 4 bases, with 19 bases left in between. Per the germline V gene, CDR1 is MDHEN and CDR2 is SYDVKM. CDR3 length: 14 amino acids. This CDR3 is CATDQQGKGETQYF. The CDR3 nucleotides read TGTGCCACGGATCAACAGGGAAAAGGAGAGACCCAGTACTTC. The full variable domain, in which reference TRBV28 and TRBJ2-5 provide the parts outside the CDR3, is DVKVTQSSRYLVKRTGEKVFLECVQDMDHENMFWYRQDPGLGLRLIYFSYDVKMKEKGDIPEGYSVSREKKERFSLILESASTNQTSMYLCATDQQGKGETQYFGPGTRLLVL.

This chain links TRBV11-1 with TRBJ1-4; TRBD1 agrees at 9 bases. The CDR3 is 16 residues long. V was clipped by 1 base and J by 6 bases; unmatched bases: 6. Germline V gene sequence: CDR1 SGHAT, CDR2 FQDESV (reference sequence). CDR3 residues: CASSLGRRQGDEKLFF. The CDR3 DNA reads TGTGCCAGCAGCTTAGGCCGACGACAGGGGGATGAAAAACTGTTTTTT.

The CDR3 spells CASSAGQGREAFF. In DNA, the CDR3 is TGTGCCAGCTCCGCGGGACAGGGGCGTGAAGCTTTCTTT. This chain uses TRBV18 with TRBJ1-1, with TRBD1 matching 10 bases. Per germline, CDR1 KGHSH and CDR2 LQKENI. After removal of 6 bases from V and 7 bases from J, the junction contained 5 bases not matched to a gene. The CDR3 is 13 amino acids.

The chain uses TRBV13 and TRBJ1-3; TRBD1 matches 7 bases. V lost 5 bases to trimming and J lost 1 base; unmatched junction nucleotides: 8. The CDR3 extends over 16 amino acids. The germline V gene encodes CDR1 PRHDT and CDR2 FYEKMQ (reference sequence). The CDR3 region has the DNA TGTGCCAGCAGCAGGGCCTCGGGACAGTCTGGAAACACCATATATTTT. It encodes CASSRASGQSGNTIYF. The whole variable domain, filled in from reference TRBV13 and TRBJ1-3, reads AAGVIQSPRHLIKEKRETATLKCYPIPRHDTVYWYQQGPGQDPQFLISFYEKMQSDKGSIPDRFSAQQFSDYHSELNMSSLELGDSALYFCASSRASGQSGNTIYFGEGSWLTVV.

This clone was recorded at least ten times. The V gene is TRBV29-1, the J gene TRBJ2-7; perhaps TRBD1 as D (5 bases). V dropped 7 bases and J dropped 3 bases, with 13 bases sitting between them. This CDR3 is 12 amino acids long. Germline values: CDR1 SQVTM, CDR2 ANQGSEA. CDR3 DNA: TGCAGCGCCAGCTCGGACATCTACGAGCAGTACTTC. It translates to CSASSDIYEQYF.

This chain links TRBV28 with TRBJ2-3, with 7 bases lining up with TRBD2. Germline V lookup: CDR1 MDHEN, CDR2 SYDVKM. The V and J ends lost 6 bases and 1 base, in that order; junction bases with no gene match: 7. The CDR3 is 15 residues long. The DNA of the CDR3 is TGTGCCAGCAGCACGCGGGAGCGGGGCACAGATACGCAGTATTTT. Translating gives CASSTRERGTDTQYF.

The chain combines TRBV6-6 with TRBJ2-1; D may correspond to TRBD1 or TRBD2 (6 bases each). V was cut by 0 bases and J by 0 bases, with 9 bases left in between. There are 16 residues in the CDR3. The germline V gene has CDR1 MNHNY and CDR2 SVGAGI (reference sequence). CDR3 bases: TGTGCCAGCAGTTACTCAGGGGGGAGCTCCTACAATGAGCAGTTCTTC. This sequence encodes CASSYSGGSSYNEQFF.

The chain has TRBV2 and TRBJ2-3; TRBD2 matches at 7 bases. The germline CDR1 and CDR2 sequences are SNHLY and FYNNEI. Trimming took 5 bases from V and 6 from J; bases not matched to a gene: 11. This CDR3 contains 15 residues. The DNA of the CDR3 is TGTGCCAGCAGTCGGACTAGGCCCTCGGGGGATACGCAGTATTTT. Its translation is CASSRTRPSGDTQYF.

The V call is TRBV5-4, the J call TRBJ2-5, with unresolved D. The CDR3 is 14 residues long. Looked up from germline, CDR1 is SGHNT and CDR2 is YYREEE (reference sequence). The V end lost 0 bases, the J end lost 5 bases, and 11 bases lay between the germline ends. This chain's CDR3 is CASSLARVGETQYF. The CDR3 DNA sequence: TGTGCCAGCAGCTTGGCAAGAGTCGGTGAGACCCAGTACTTC.

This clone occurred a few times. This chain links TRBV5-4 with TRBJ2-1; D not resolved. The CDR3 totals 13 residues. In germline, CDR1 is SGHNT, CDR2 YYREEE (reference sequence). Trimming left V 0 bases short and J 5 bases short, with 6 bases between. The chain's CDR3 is CASSLGRDNEQFF. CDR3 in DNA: TGTGCCAGCAGCTTGGGTCGGGACAATGAGCAGTTCTTC. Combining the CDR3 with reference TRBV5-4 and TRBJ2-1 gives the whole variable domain ETGVTQSPTHLIKTRGQQVTLRCSSQSGHNTVSWYQQALGQGPQFIFQYYREEENGRGNFPPRFSGLQFPNYSSELNVNALELDDSALYLCASSLGRDNEQFFGPGTRLTVL.

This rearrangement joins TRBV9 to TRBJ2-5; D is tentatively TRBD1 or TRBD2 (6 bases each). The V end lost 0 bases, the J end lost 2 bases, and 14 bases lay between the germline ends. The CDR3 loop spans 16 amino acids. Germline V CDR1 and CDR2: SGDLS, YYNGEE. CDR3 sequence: CASSVGVQGGQETQYF. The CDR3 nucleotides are TGTGCCAGCAGCGTAGGCGTCCAAGGGGGGCAAGAGACCCAGTACTTC.

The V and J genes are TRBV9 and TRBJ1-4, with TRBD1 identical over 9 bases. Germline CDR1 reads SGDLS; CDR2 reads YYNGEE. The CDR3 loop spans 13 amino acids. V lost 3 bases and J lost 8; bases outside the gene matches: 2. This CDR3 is CASSGTGDEKLFF. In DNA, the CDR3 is TGTGCCAGCAGCGGGACAGGGGACGAAAAACTGTTTTTT.

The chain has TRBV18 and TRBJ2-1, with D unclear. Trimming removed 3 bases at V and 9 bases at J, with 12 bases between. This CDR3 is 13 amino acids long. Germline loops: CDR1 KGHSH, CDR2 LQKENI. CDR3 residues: CASSPTNYLEQFF. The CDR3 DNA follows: TGTGCCAGCTCACCCACTAATTACCTTGAGCAGTTCTTC. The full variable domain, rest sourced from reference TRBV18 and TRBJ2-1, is NAGVMQNPRHLVRRRGQEARLRCSPMKGHSHVYWYRQLPEEGLKFMVYLQKENIIDESGMPKERFSAEFPKEGPSILRIQQVVRGDSAAYFCASSPTNYLEQFFGPGTRLTVL.

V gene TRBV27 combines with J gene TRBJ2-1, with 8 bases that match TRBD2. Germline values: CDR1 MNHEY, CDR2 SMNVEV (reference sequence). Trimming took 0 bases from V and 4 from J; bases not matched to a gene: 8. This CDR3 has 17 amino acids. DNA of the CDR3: TGTGCCAGCAGTTTATCGGGGCTAGCGGGCGTATACAATGAGCAGTTCTTC. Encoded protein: CASSLSGLAGVYNEQFF.

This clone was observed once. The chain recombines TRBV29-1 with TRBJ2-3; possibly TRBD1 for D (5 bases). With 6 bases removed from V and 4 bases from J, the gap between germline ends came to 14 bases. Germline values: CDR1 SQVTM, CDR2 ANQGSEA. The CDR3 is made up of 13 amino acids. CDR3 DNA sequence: TGCAGCGTACCTTGGGGCCGCGCAGATACGCAGTATTTT. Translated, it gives CSVPWGRADTQYF.

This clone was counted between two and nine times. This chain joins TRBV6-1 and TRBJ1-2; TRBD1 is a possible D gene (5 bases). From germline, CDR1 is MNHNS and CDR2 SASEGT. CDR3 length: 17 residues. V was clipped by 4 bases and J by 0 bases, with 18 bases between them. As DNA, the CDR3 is TGTGCCAGCAGTGCCCGCGGAACAGGCCCTGCTAACTATGGCTACACCTTC. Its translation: CASSARGTGPANYGYTF.

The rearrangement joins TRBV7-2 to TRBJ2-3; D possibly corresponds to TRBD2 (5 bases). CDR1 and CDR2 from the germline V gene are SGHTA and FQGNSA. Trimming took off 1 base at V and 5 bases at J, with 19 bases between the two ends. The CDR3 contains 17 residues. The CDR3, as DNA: TGTGCCAGCAGCTTAGTGGGTGGAGGCACTCGGCGAGATACGCAGTATTTT. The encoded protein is CASSLVGGGTRRDTQYF.

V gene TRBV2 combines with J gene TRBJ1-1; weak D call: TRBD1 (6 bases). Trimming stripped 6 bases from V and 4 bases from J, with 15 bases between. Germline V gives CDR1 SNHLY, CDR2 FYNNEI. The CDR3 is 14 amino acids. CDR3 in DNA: TGTGCCAGCAGGCCTCTTCGGGGGCTCACTGAAGCTTTCTTT. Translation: CASRPLRGLTEAFF.

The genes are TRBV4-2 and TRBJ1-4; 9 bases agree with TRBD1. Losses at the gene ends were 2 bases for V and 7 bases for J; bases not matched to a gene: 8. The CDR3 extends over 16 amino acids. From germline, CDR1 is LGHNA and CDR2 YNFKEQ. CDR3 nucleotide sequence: TGTGCCAGCAGCCAAATCATAGGGACAGGGACTGAAAAACTGTTTTTT. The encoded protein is CASSQIIGTGTEKLFF.

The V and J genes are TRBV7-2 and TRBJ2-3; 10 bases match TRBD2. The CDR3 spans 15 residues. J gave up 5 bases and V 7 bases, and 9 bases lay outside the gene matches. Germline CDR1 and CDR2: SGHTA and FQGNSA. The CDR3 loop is CASIPASGRGDTQYF. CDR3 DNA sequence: TGTGCCAGCATCCCAGCCAGCGGGAGGGGAGATACGCAGTATTTT. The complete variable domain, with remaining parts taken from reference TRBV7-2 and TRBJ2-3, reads GAGVSQSPSNKVTEKGKDVELRCDPISGHTALYWYRQSLGQGLEFLIYFQGNSAPDKSGLPSDRFSAERTGGSVSTLTIQRTQQEDSAVYLCASIPASGRGDTQYFGPGTRLTVL.

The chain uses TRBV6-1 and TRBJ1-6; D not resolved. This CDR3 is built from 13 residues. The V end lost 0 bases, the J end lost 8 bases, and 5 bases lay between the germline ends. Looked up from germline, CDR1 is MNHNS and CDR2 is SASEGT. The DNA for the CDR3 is TGTGCCAGCAGTGAAGCCCAATATTCACCCCTCCACTTT. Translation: CASSEAQYSPLHF.

This CDR3 is CAIGRREHSYNEQFF. In nucleotides, the CDR3 is TGTGCCATCGGGCGGCGGGAGCACTCCTACAATGAGCAGTTCTTC. The J gene is TRBJ2-1, the V gene TRBV10-3, with TRBD2 matching 7 bases. The CDR3 is made up of 15 amino acids. V lost 8 bases, J lost 0 bases, and 7 bases stayed unmatched. CDR1 and CDR2 (germline): ENHRY, SYGVKD.

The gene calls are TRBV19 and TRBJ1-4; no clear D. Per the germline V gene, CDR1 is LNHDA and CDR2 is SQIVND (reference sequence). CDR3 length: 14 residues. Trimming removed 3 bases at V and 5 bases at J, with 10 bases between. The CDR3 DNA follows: TGTGCCAGTAGTATTTCGGCAGCGAATGAAAAACTGTTTTTT. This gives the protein CASSISAANEKLFF. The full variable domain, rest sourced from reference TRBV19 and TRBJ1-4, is DGGITQSPKYLFRKEGQNVTLSCEQNLNHDAMYWYRQDPGQGLRLIYYSQIVNDFQKGDIAEGYSVSREKKESFPLTVTSAQKNPTAFYLCASSISAANEKLFFGSGTQLSVL.

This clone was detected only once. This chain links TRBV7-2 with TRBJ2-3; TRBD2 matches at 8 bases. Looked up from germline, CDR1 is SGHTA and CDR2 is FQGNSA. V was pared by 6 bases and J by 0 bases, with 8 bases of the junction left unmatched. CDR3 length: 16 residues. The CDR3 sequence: CASSSARLASTDTQYF. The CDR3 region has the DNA TGTGCCAGCAGTTCCGCGCGACTAGCGAGCACAGATACGCAGTATTTT.

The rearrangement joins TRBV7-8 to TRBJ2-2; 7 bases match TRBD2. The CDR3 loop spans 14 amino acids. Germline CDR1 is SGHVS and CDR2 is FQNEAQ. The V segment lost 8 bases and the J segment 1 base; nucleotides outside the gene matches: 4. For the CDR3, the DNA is TGTGCCAGCCACGCGGGGGTGAACACCGGGGAGCTGTTTTTT. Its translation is CASHAGVNTGELFF.

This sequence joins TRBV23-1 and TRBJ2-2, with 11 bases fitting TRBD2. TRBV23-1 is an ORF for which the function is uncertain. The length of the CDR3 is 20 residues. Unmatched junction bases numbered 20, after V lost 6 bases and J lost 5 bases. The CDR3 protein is CASSRTGSASGRSGTGELFF. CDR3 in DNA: TGCGCCAGCAGCAGGACAGGGAGCGCTAGCGGGAGGAGTGGGACCGGGGAGCTGTTTTTT.